Presented here are 8 T cell receptor beta chains from one specimen sequenced in a study of blood T cells in healthy people across ages. A second roughly 7 to 11 cycle PCR used barcoded and J-beta primers. TCRdb ran MiXCR on the 5' RACE reads and lists one entry per CDR3 protein. The sample records more than 700,000 distinct CDR3 sequences, about 46% being singletons. Specimen: blood. All receptors come from a man of 80 years or more in good health.

Here the CDR3 reads CASSSIAPRKETQYF. In nucleotides, the CDR3 is TGTGCCAGCAGCTCAATAGCACCGCGGAAAGAGACCCAGTACTTC. The chain uses TRBV7-2 and TRBJ2-5; D remains ambiguous. V dropped 4 bases and J dropped 3 bases, with 15 bases sitting between them. This CDR3 contains 15 residues. Germline V gene data show CDR1 as SGHTA and CDR2 as FQGNSA.

The J gene is TRBJ2-1, the V gene TRBV7-3; 9 bases are shared with TRBD2. This CDR3 is built from 17 residues. Germline V gene sequence: CDR1 SGHTA, CDR2 FQGTGA. Trimming took 4 bases from V and 0 from J; bases not matched to a gene: 7. In DNA, the CDR3 is TGTGCCAGCAGCTCCTCAGGCGGGAGGGCCTCCTACAATGAGCAGTTCTTC. Its translation is CASSSSGGRASYNEQFF.

The chain couples TRBV4-2 to TRBJ2-7; possibly TRBD1 for D (6 bases). The CDR3 has 15 amino acids. The germline V gene has CDR1 LGHNA and CDR2 YNFKEQ. Trimming took 5 bases from V and 1 from J, leaving 15 bases between them. The CDR3 spells CASSADKDSSYEQYF. The CDR3 DNA follows: TGTGCCAGCAGCGCAGACAAGGACAGTTCCTACGAGCAGTACTTC.

This rearrangement joins TRBV7-8 to TRBJ2-5; D not resolved. In germline, CDR1 is SGHVS, CDR2 FQNEAQ. V lost 1 base, J lost 5 bases, and 14 bases lay in between. The CDR3 totals 15 residues. In DNA, the CDR3 is TGTGCCAGCAGCTTAGAGCCGTTAGCTCTGGAGACCCAGTACTTC. It translates to CASSLEPLALETQYF.

The chain links TRBV29-1 to TRBJ2-7; TRBD1 might be the D (6 bases). Trimming took 2 bases from V and 2 from J, leaving 10 bases between them. Germline assignment: CDR1 SQVTM and CDR2 ANQGSEA. The CDR3 totals 13 residues. Written as DNA, the CDR3 is TGCAGCGTTGAAACAGGGTCGGCCTACGAGCAGTACTTC. Protein: CSVETGSAYEQYF.

V usage is TRBV4-3 and J usage is TRBJ1-2; D uncertain. Between the trimmed V and J ends, which lost 0 bases and 4 bases, there was a span of 6 bases. The CDR3 is 13 residues long. In germline, CDR1 is LGHNA, CDR2 YSLEER. This chain's CDR3 is CASSQDLFYGYTF. The CDR3 DNA sequence: TGCGCCAGCAGCCAAGATCTCTTCTATGGCTACACCTTC.

This clonotype showed up just once. The genes are TRBV18 and TRBJ2-7; no clear D. Trimming pared 3 bases from V and 2 bases from J, leaving 5 bases between. Looked up from germline, CDR1 is KGHSH and CDR2 is LQKENI. The length of the CDR3 is 12 residues. The CDR3 sequence: CASSPQTYEQYF. CDR3 in DNA: TGTGCCAGCTCACCCCAAACCTACGAGCAGTACTTC.

This clonotype was observed a handful of times. The chain is built from TRBV7-9 and TRBJ1-2; D remains ambiguous. There are 14 residues in the CDR3. CDR1 is SEHNR, CDR2 FQNEAQ, per germline (reference sequence). The V and J ends lost 4 bases and 4 bases respectively, with 13 bases between them. CDR3 in amino acids: CASSYPPEIYGYTF. In DNA, the CDR3 is TGTGCCAGCAGCTACCCACCCGAAATCTATGGCTACACCTTC.